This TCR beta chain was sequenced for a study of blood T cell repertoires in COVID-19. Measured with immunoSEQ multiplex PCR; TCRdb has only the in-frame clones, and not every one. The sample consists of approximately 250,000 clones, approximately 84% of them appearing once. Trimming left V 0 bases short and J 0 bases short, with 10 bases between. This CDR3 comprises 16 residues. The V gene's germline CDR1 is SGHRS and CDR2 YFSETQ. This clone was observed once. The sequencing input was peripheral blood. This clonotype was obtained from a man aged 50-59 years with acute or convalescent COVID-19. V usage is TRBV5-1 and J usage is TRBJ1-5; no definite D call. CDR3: CASSLGGSHSNQPQHF. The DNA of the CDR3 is TGCGCCAGCAGCTTGGGAGGGTCCCATAGCAATCAGCCCCAGCATTTT.